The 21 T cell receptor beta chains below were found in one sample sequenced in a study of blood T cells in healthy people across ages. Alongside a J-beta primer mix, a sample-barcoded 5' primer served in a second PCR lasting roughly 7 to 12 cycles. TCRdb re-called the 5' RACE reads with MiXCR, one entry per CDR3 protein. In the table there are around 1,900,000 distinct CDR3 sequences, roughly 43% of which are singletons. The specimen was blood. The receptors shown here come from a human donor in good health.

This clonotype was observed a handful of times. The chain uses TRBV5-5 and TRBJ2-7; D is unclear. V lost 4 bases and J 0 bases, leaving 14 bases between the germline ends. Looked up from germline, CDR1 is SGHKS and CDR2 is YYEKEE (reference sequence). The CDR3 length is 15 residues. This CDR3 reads CASSPPGPSSYEQYF. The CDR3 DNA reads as TGTGCCAGCAGCCCCCCTGGACCAAGCTCCTACGAGCAGTACTTC. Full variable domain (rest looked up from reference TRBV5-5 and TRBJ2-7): DAGVTQSPTHLIKTRGQQVTLRCSPISGHKSVSWYQQVLGQGPQFIFQYYEKEERGRGNFPDRFSARQFPNYSSELNVNALLLGDSALYLCASSPPGPSSYEQYFGPGTRLTVT.

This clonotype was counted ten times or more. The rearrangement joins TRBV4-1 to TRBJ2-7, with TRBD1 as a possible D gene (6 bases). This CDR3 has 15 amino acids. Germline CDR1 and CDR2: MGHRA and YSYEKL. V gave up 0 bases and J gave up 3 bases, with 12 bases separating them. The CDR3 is CASSQDFRGFYEQYF. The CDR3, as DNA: TGCGCCAGCAGCCAAGATTTCAGGGGTTTCTACGAGCAGTACTTC.

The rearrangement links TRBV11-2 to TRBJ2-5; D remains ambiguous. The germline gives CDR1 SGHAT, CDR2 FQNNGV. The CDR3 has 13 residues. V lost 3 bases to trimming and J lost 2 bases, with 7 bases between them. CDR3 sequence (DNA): TGTGCCAGCAGCTTCTCGGCACAAGAGACCCAGTACTTC. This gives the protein CASSFSAQETQYF. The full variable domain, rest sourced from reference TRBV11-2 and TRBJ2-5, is EAGVAQSPRYKIIEKRQSVAFWCNPISGHATLYWYQQILGQGPKLLIQFQNNGVVDDSQLPKDRFSAERLKGVDSTLKIQPAKLEDSAVYLCASSFSAQETQYFGPGTRLLVL.

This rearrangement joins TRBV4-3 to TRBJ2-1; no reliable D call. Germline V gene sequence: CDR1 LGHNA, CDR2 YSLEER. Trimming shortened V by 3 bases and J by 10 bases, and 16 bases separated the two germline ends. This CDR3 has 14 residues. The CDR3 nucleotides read TGCGCCAGCAGCCAGGAATTCCTTAAATGGGAGCAGTTCTTC. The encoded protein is CASSQEFLKWEQFF.

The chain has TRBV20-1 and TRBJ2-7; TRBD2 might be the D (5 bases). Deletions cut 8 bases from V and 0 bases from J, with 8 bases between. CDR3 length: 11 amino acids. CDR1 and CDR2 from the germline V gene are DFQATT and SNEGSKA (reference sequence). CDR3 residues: CSSGYSYEQYF. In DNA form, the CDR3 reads TGCAGTTCGGGGTACTCCTACGAGCAGTACTTC.

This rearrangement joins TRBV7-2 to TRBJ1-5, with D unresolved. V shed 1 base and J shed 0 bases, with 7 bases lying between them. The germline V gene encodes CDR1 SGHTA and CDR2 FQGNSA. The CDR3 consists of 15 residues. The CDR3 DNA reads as TGTGCCAGCAGCTTAGGCGTGCATAGCAATCAGCCCCAGCATTTT. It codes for CASSLGVHSNQPQHF.

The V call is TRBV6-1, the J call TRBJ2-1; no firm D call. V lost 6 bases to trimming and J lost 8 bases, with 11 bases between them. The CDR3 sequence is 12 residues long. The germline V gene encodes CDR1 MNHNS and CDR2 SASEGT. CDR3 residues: CASSSWVDEQFF. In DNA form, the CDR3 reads TGTGCCAGCAGCTCGTGGGTCGATGAGCAGTTCTTC.

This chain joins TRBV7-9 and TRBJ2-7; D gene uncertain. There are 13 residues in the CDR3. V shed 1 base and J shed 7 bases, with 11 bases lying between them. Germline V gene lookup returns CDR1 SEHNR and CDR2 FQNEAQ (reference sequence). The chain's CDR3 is CASSLDLLREQYF. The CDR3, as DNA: TGTGCCAGCAGCTTAGACCTATTGAGGGAGCAGTACTTC.

CDR3 DNA sequence: TGTGCCAGCAGACAACAGGGGGGCTACTCCTACAATGAGCAGTTCTTC. Its translation is CASRQQGGYSYNEQFF. The chain links TRBV6-6 to TRBJ2-1; 8 nucleotides agree with TRBD1. V was pared by 6 bases and J by 0 bases, with 7 bases of the junction left unmatched. Germline CDR1 reads MNHNY; CDR2 reads SVGAGI (reference sequence). This CDR3 has 16 amino acids.

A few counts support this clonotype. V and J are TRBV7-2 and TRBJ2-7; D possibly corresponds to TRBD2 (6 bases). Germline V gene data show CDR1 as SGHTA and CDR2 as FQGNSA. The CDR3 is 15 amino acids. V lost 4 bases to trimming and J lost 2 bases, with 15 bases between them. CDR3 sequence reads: CASSSSVGSPYEQYF. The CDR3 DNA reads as TGTGCCAGCAGCTCGTCCGTCGGGAGCCCCTACGAGCAGTACTTC.

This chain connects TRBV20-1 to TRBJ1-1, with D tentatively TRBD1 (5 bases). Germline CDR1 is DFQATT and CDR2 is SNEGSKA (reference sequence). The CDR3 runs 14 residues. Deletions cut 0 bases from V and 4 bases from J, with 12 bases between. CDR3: CSARDFWGITEAFF. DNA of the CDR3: TGCAGTGCTAGAGATTTCTGGGGGATCACTGAAGCTTTCTTT.

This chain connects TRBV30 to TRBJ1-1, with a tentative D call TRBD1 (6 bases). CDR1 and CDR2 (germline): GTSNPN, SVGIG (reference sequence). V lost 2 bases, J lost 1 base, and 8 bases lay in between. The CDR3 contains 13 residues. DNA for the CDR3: TGTGCCTGGAGTTTGGACAGGAACACTGAAGCTTTCTTT. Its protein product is CAWSLDRNTEAFF. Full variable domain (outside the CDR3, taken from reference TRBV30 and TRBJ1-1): SQTIHQWPATLVQPVGSPLSLECTVEGTSNPNLYWYRQAAGRGLQLLFYSVGIGQISSEVPQNLSASRPQDRQFILSSKKLLLSDSGFYLCAWSLDRNTEAFFGQGTRLTVV.

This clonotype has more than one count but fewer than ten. CDR3 sequence reads: CSVTGVLDEQYF. Written as DNA, the CDR3 is TGCAGCGTAACAGGGGTACTGGACGAGCAGTACTTC. The rearrangement joins TRBV29-1 to TRBJ2-7; TRBD1 matches 7 bases. V gave up 6 bases and J gave up 5 bases; unmatched junction bases: 7. Germline V gene data show CDR1 as SQVTM and CDR2 as ANQGSEA. This CDR3 has 12 residues.

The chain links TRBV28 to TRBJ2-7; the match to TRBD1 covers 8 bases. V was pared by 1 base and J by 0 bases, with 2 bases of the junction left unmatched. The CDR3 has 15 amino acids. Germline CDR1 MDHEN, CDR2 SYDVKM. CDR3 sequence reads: CASSLYRGYSYEQYF. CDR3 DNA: TGTGCCAGCAGTTTATACAGGGGGTACTCCTACGAGCAGTACTTC.

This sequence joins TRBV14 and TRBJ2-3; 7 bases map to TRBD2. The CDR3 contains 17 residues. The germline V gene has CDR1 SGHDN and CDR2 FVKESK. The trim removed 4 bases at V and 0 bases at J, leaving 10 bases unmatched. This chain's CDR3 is CASSPRLLATSTDTQYF. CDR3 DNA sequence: TGTGCCAGCAGCCCTCGGTTACTAGCGACTAGCACAGATACGCAGTATTTT.

This CDR3 reads CASSLGAGTNYEQYF. DNA of the CDR3: TGTGCCAGCAGCTTAGGTGCGGGAACCAACTACGAGCAGTACTTC. The chain combines TRBV7-8 with TRBJ2-7; a possible D gene is TRBD2 (6 bases). The V gene lost 1 base and the J gene lost 3 bases, with 13 bases spanning the gap. Per germline, CDR1 SGHVS and CDR2 FQNEAQ. The CDR3 has 15 amino acids.

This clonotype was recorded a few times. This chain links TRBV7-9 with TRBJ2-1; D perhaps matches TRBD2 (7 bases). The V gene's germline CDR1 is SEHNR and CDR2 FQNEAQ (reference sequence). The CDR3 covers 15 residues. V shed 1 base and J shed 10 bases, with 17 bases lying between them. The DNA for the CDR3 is TGTGCCAGCAGCTTAGTCGTCGGGGGGCCTCAGGAGCAGTTCTTC. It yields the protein CASSLVVGGPQEQFF. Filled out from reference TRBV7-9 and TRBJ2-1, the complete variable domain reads DTGVSQNPRHKITKRGQNVTFRCDPISEHNRLYWYRQTLGQGPEFLTYFQNEAQLEKSRLLSDRFSAERPKGSFSTLEIQRTEQGDSAMYLCASSLVVGGPQEQFFGPGTRLTVL.

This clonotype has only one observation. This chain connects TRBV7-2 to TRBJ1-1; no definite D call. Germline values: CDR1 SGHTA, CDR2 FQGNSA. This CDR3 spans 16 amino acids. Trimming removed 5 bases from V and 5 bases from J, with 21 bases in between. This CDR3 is CASSPRLKEGGTEAFF. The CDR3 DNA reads TGTGCCAGCAGCCCGCGATTGAAGGAGGGCGGAACTGAAGCTTTCTTT.

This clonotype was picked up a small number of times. CDR3 sequence (DNA): TGTGCCAGCAGCTTAAGGCTCCGCACAGATACGCAGTATTTT. Translated, it gives CASSLRLRTDTQYF. This chain links TRBV7-2 with TRBJ2-3; no clear D gene. V was cut by 2 bases and J by 1 base, with 7 bases left in between. Germline values: CDR1 SGHTA, CDR2 FQGNSA. The CDR3 is 14 residues long.

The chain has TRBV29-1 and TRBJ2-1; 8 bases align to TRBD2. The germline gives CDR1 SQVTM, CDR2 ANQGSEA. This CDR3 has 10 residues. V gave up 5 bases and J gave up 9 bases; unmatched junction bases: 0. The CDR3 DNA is TGCAGCGTTCGGGAGGGTGAGCAGTTCTTC. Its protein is CSVREGEQFF.

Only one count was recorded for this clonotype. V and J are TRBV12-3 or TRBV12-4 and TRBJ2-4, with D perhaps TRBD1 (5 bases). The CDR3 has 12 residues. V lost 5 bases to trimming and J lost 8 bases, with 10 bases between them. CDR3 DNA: TGTGCCAGCAGTATTCTAGGGGACATTCAGTACTTC. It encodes CASSILGDIQYF.